Below, 14 T cell receptor beta chains from the same sample are listed, as sequenced in a study of cytomegalovirus exposure and HLA in healthy donors. PCR amplification relied on 60 Vbeta primers (plus 13 Jbeta primers). The protocol was immunoSEQ multiplex PCR, while the TCRdb copy is restricted to in-frame clones and leaves out a portion. This sample has 170,000 or so clones, with more than 70% found just once. Specimen: PBMCs. The receptors come from a male donor in good health and CMV-seropositive.

This chain uses TRBV30 with TRBJ2-2, with 10 bases that match TRBD2. Trimming took 0 bases from V and 6 from J; bases not matched to a gene: 4. The CDR3 covers 15 residues. Germline V gives CDR1 GTSNPN, CDR2 SVGIG (reference sequence). The CDR3 DNA is TGTGCCTGGAGTGTTGGAGGGACTAGCGCCGGGGAGCTGTTTTTT. As protein: CAWSVGGTSAGELFF.

The chain recombines TRBV10-3 with TRBJ2-1; perhaps TRBD2 as D (5 bases). The germline CDR1 and CDR2 sequences are ENHRY and SYGVKD. V lost 2 bases to trimming and J lost 7 bases, with 12 bases between them. There are 14 residues in the CDR3. The CDR3 bases are TGTGCCATCAGTGAGGGCTCTAGCACGAATGAGCAGTTCTTC. Its protein is CAISEGSSTNEQFF.

The chain has TRBV4-3 and TRBJ2-4; 7 nucleotides align to TRBD2. CDR3 length: 16 amino acids. Germline V lookup: CDR1 LGHNA, CDR2 YSLEER. With V trimmed by 0 bases and J by 1 base, 3 bases remained unmatched. The CDR3 is CASSQDPGGAKNIQYF. The CDR3 region has the DNA TGCGCCAGCAGCCAAGATCCCGGGGGGGCCAAAAACATTCAGTACTTC.

The V call is TRBV5-4, the J call TRBJ1-4; TRBD1 agrees at 7 bases. Trimming took 5 bases from V and 10 from J; bases not matched to a gene: 14. The CDR3 has 15 residues. Per germline, CDR1 SGHNT and CDR2 YYREEE (reference sequence). CDR3 sequence (DNA): TGTGCCAGCAGTCGAACCCAGGGGGAAGGAACAAAACTGTTTTTT. It codes for CASSRTQGEGTKLFF.

As DNA, the CDR3 is TGTGCCTGGAGGATTACGCGGACAGCCTATGGCTACACCTTC. Protein sequence: CAWRITRTAYGYTF. This chain uses TRBV30 with TRBJ1-2, with D perhaps matching TRBD1 (6 bases). CDR3 length: 14 amino acids. Germline CDR1 GTSNPN, CDR2 SVGIG (reference sequence). Between the trimmed V and J ends, which lost 3 bases and 4 bases, there was a span of 15 bases.

The V gene is TRBV7-8, the J gene TRBJ2-1, with 15 bases matching TRBD2. This CDR3 has 16 amino acids. V lost 4 bases and J lost 7; bases outside the gene matches: 5. Germline-derived CDR1 and CDR2 are SGHVS and FQNEAQ. The CDR3: CASSYGTSGRFNEQFF. The DNA for the CDR3 is TGTGCCAGCAGCTATGGGACTAGCGGGAGGTTTAATGAGCAGTTCTTC.

The CDR3: CASDSPSSYEQYF. The CDR3 DNA is TGTGCCAGCGACTCGCCCAGCTCCTACGAGCAGTACTTC. V and J are TRBV25-1 and TRBJ2-7; D remains ambiguous. This CDR3 contains 13 residues. The germline V gene has CDR1 MGHDK and CDR2 SYGVNS. Trimming shortened V by 8 bases and J by 0 bases, and 11 bases separated the two germline ends.

This chain uses TRBV6-5 with TRBJ1-3, with D perhaps TRBD1 (5 bases). CDR3 length: 14 residues. V lost 5 bases and J 0 bases, leaving 8 bases between the germline ends. Looked up from germline, CDR1 is MNHEY and CDR2 is SVGAGI. CDR3 sequence: CASSRGNSGNTIYF. The CDR3 DNA is TGTGCCAGCAGTAGGGGCAACTCTGGAAACACCATATATTTT.

This sequence joins TRBV7-6 and TRBJ1-1, with 10 bases matching TRBD1. The germline CDR1 and CDR2 sequences are SGHVS and FNYEAQ. This CDR3 is built from 17 residues. The junction had 9 bases not matched to a gene; V was cut back by 5 bases and J by 0 bases. The CDR3 nucleotides read TGTGCCAGCAGCCACCGGGACAGGGGTATTCTGAACACTGAAGCTTTCTTT. It yields the protein CASSHRDRGILNTEAFF.

The chain employs TRBV5-1 and TRBJ2-1; tentative D call: TRBD2 (5 bases). Germline lookup yields CDR1 SGHRS and CDR2 YFSETQ. V was shortened by 0 bases and J by 10 bases, with 11 bases between the two germline ends. The CDR3 length is 13 residues. The CDR3 protein is CASSLVRGSEQFF. CDR3 in DNA: TGCGCCAGCAGCTTGGTTCGGGGAAGCGAGCAGTTCTTC. Full variable domain (rest looked up from reference TRBV5-1 and TRBJ2-1): KAGVTQTPRYLIKTRGQQVTLSCSPISGHRSVSWYQQTPGQGLQFLFEYFSETQRNKGNFPGRFSGRQFSNSRSEMNVSTLELGDSALYLCASSLVRGSEQFFGPGTRLTVL.

The rearrangement links TRBV7-9 to TRBJ1-1, with D unclear. The V gene's germline CDR1 is SEHNR and CDR2 FQNEAQ (reference sequence). This CDR3 has 14 residues. The V gene lost 3 bases and the J gene lost 3 bases, with 11 bases spanning the gap. CDR3 sequence reads: CASSFDGTYTEAFF. The CDR3 coding sequence is TGTGCCAGCAGCTTCGATGGCACATACACTGAAGCTTTCTTT.

This clone was seen only a few times. CDR3 coding DNA: TGTGCCAGCAGCTTGCTTGGCGGTCCCACTAACTATGGCTACACCTTC. This translates into CASSLLGGPTNYGYTF. The rearrangement joins TRBV5-5 to TRBJ1-2; no clear D. Germline loops: CDR1 SGHKS, CDR2 YYEKEE (reference sequence). V lost 1 base and J lost 0, with 13 bases in between. This CDR3 spans 16 amino acids.

V gene TRBV29-1 combines with J gene TRBJ2-7, with D perhaps matching TRBD1 (6 bases). The germline V gene has CDR1 SQVTM and CDR2 ANQGSEA. CDR3 length: 12 residues. V lost 7 bases and J lost 1, with 11 bases in between. CDR3 protein: CSATGQSYEQYF. The DNA of the CDR3 is TGCAGCGCCACCGGACAGTCCTACGAGCAGTACTTC.

This clone was found once. This chain links TRBV27 with TRBJ1-4; weak D call: TRBD1 (5 bases). The germline CDR1 and CDR2 sequences are MNHEY and SMNVEV (reference sequence). The V and J ends lost 5 bases and 2 bases respectively, with 12 bases between them. The CDR3 contains 15 residues. CDR3 loop: CASSNRGGTNEKLFF. CDR3 nucleotide sequence: TGTGCCAGCAGTAATCGGGGGGGGACTAATGAAAAACTGTTTTTT.